The 15 T cell receptor beta chains below all came from one sample that was sequenced in a study of beta chain features in type 1 diabetes. The antigens these receptors bind are not known. Overall study findings and caveats: Significant though moderate, a shortening of TCRB CDR3s appeared in all four CD4+ subsets of Type 1 diabetes patients.

Investigators reverse transcribed all isolated RNA, so they sequenced expressed TCRB transcripts. Clones were sequenced by immunoSEQ multiplex PCR, and TCRdb holds only the in-frame ones, with some missing. The table records over 200,000 clones, roughly 10% of them present only once. Source material: naive CD4+ T cells from blood. These receptors all stem from a man aged 30-40 years with type 1 diabetes.

This clone has only a few counts. CDR3 protein: CASSLREGTVYEQYF. The CDR3 coding sequence is TGTGCCAGCAGTCTAAGGGAGGGTACGGTTTACGAGCAGTACTTC. This rearrangement joins TRBV7-8 to TRBJ2-7; 7 nucleotides line up with TRBD2. The CDR3 has 15 amino acids. Per the germline V gene, CDR1 is SGHVS and CDR2 is FQNEAQ. V dropped 6 bases and J dropped 4; count of bases not matched to a gene: 12.

This sequence joins TRBV15 and TRBJ2-7; TRBD1 might be the D (5 bases). CDR1 LNHNV and CDR2 YYDKDF come from the germline V gene (reference sequence). Trimming took 3 bases from V and 2 from J, leaving 11 bases between them. CDR3 size: 14 residues. This CDR3 is CATSRDGHPYEQYF. As DNA, the CDR3 is TGTGCCACCAGCAGGGATGGACATCCCTACGAGCAGTACTTC.

The chain combines TRBV29-1 with TRBJ2-1, with a weak D call TRBD2 (6 bases). Germline CDR1 SQVTM, CDR2 ANQGSEA. Deletions cut 6 bases from V and 9 bases from J, with 15 bases between. The CDR3 loop spans 12 amino acids. Here the CDR3 DNA reads TGCAGCGTCGCTGCGCGGCGGGGTGAGCAGTTCTTC. Its protein is CSVAARRGEQFF.

This chain joins TRBV7-2 and TRBJ1-5; D not resolved. Trimming pared 1 base from V and 5 bases from J, leaving 6 bases between. The CDR3 has 13 amino acids. Germline assignment: CDR1 SGHTA and CDR2 FQGNSA. The CDR3 nucleotides are TGTGCCAGCAGCTTAGGAGGATATCAGCCCCAGCATTTT. It yields the protein CASSLGGYQPQHF. Together with reference TRBV7-2 and TRBJ1-5, the CDR3 gives the full variable domain: GAGVSQSPSNKVTEKGKDVELRCDPISGHTALYWYRQSLGQGLEFLIYFQGNSAPDKSGLPSDRFSAERTGGSVSTLTIQRTQQEDSAVYLCASSLGGYQPQHFGDGTRLSIL.

This chain connects TRBV28 to TRBJ1-2; tentative D call: TRBD1 (5 bases). Trimming took 2 bases from V and 8 from J, leaving 12 bases between them. Germline CDR1 MDHEN, CDR2 SYDVKM. The CDR3 is 13 residues long. For the CDR3, the DNA is TGTGCCAGCAGTTTAACCGGCGGGGGAGGCTACACCTTC. Protein sequence: CASSLTGGGGYTF.

This clone occurred a few times. The V gene is TRBV4-3, the J gene TRBJ2-1, with unresolved D. The CDR3 consists of 13 residues. The V end was cut by 4 bases, the J end by 6 bases, with 10 bases between. The V gene's germline CDR1 is LGHNA and CDR2 YSLEER. The CDR3 DNA reads as TGCGCCAGCAGCCTCCTCAGGTCCAATGAGCAGTTCTTC. It yields the protein CASSLLRSNEQFF.

The genes are TRBV19 and TRBJ2-7; 7 nucleotides match TRBD1. V gave up 5 bases and J gave up 2 bases; unmatched junction bases: 6. Germline assignment: CDR1 LNHDA and CDR2 SQIVND (reference sequence). The CDR3 consists of 14 residues. CDR3 amino acids: CASSVRGLAYEQYF. CDR3 bases: TGTGCCAGTAGTGTAAGGGGGCTCGCCTACGAGCAGTACTTC. Full variable domain (missing parts from reference TRBV19 and TRBJ2-7): DGGITQSPKYLFRKEGQNVTLSCEQNLNHDAMYWYRQDPGQGLRLIYYSQIVNDFQKGDIAEGYSVSREKKESFPLTVTSAQKNPTAFYLCASSVRGLAYEQYFGPGTRLTVT.

This clone was seen a handful of times. The gene calls are TRBV2 and TRBJ2-1; D may be TRBD2 (6 bases). This CDR3 is 15 amino acids long. CDR1 and CDR2 from the germline V gene are SNHLY and FYNNEI. Trimming removed 8 bases at V and 1 base at J, with 15 bases between. CDR3 sequence: CASSEGRSSYNEQFF. The CDR3 DNA is TGTGCCAGCTCAGAGGGGAGGTCGTCCTACAATGAGCAGTTCTTC. Looking up the rest from reference TRBV2 and TRBJ2-1 gives the full variable domain: EPEVTQTPSHQVTQMGQEVILRCVPISNHLYFYWYRQILGQKVEFLVSFYNNEISEKSEIFDDQFSVERPDGSNFTLKIRSTKLEDSAMYFCASSEGRSSYNEQFFGPGTRLTVL.

The table lists this clone with a few counts. J is TRBJ2-3 and V is TRBV7-8; D perhaps matches TRBD2 (6 bases). From germline, CDR1 is SGHVS and CDR2 FQNEAQ. The CDR3 spans 14 residues. V lost 5 bases and J lost 2, with 11 bases in between. The CDR3 spells CASSPGTPTDTQYF. CDR3 nucleotides: TGTGCCAGCAGCCCCGGGACTCCCACAGATACGCAGTATTTT.

This clone turned up a few times. The chain links TRBV4-1 to TRBJ2-1; 10 bases fit TRBD1. V shed 0 bases, J shed 2 bases, and the junction held 4 bases outside the gene matches. CDR3 length: 17 amino acids. The V gene's germline CDR1 is MGHRA and CDR2 YSYEKL. Written as DNA, the CDR3 is TGCGCCAGCAGCCAAGATAAGGACAGGGGGACCTACAATGAGCAGTTCTTC. As protein: CASSQDKDRGTYNEQFF.

The chain links TRBV5-1 to TRBJ2-2; no clear D. Between the trimmed V and J ends, which lost 1 base and 2 bases, there was a span of 9 bases. CDR1 and CDR2 (germline): SGHRS, YFSETQ. The CDR3 has 15 residues. The CDR3 DNA is TGCGCCAGCAGCTTGTACGTCGGTAACACCGGGGAGCTGTTTTTT. Translated, it gives CASSLYVGNTGELFF. The entire variable domain, with the rest obtained from reference TRBV5-1 and TRBJ2-2, is as follows: KAGVTQTPRYLIKTRGQQVTLSCSPISGHRSVSWYQQTPGQGLQFLFEYFSETQRNKGNFPGRFSGRQFSNSRSEMNVSTLELGDSALYLCASSLYVGNTGELFFGEGSRLTVL.

The gene calls are TRBV5-1 and TRBJ2-3; 9 nucleotides agree with TRBD2. V gave up 0 bases and J gave up 2 bases; unmatched junction bases: 1. The length of the CDR3 is 15 residues. Germline values: CDR1 SGHRS, CDR2 YFSETQ. CDR3 amino acids: CASSLERGDTDTQYF. The CDR3 DNA sequence: TGCGCCAGCAGCTTGGAGCGGGGGGACACAGATACGCAGTATTTT.

This clone was counted only a few times. V is TRBV18 and J is TRBJ1-2; a weak D match, TRBD1 (6 bases). Germline V gene sequence: CDR1 KGHSH, CDR2 LQKENI. Trimming took 5 bases from V and 4 from J, leaving 17 bases between them. The CDR3 has 15 residues. The CDR3 is CASSSGATVVYGYTF. The CDR3 DNA is TGTGCCAGCTCATCAGGGGCTACCGTCGTCTATGGCTACACCTTC.

This clone was picked up a small number of times. V usage is TRBV7-9 and J usage is TRBJ2-6; 7 nucleotides line up with TRBD2. J lost 5 bases, V lost 5 bases, and 6 bases had no gene match. The germline gives CDR1 SEHNR, CDR2 FQNEAQ (reference sequence). This CDR3 contains 15 residues. The CDR3 spells CASSAGDFWANVLTF. The CDR3 coding sequence is TGTGCCAGCAGCGCGGGGGATTTCTGGGCCAACGTCCTGACTTTC.

J is TRBJ2-1 and V is TRBV5-1; TRBD2 matches 11 bases. V was clipped by 2 bases and J by 5 bases; unmatched bases: 3. The CDR3 is 15 residues long. Germline V gene lookup returns CDR1 SGHRS and CDR2 YFSETQ. The CDR3 here is CASSFLSGGDNEQFF. As DNA, the CDR3 is TGCGCCAGCAGCTTCCTTAGCGGGGGGGACAATGAGCAGTTCTTC.